This T cell receptor beta chain was identified in a study of control samples from healthy donors and cancer patients (dated by TCRdb to about 2020). Details on this clone: What this receptor recognizes is not known. Within one base of it there is no much larger clone, and no base qualities were kept.

The CDR3 goes from the cysteine to the phenylalanine over 11 residues. Solely the CDR3 DNA is kept, with 33 bases framed from the first base. CDR1 and CDR2, per the germline V gene (reference sequence), are MNHEY and SMNVEV. The germline ends are 3 bases apart after V is trimmed by 1 base and J by 8 bases. The library was obtained by the immunoSEQ multiplex PCR assay. The immuneACCESS repertoire file appears here via TCRdb, limited to in-frame rearrangements. These files lack a portion of the clones; in checked studies, under half of the deficit traces to unresolved V genes, and the cause of the others is not known. The sample yields about 140,000 clones; approximately 94% were counted once. The top ten clones comprise around 13% of the sample.

The chain joins TRBV27 to TRBJ2-1; the D gene is not confidently resolved. The TCR was taken from a man aged 40-49 years in good health. The sequenced sample was blood. In nucleotide form, the sequence is TGTGCCAGCAGTTTATTTGATGAGCAGTTCTTC. This sequence encodes CASSLFDEQFF.